The entry below gives a single TCR beta chain sequence along with its context. The record originates from a study of blood T cell repertoires in COVID-19. Study information: From the United States, Italy and Spain came samples of acute and convalescent COVID-19. PBMCs, B-cell-depleted T cells, or T cells provided the cDNA or gDNA that made up the material.

CDR1 and CDR2 from the germline V gene are SQVTM and ANQGSEA. The CDR3 has 13 residues. In the source study's methods: Amplified reference gene primers provided the basis for estimating nucleated cell counts. The table came from immunoSEQ multiplex PCR; TCRdb's copy has only in-frame clones and leaves some out. V and J calls and clone size are given by that table; D and trimming were obtained from the DNA. Of 100,000 or so clones in the sample, about 89% were seen once. The sequenced sample was peripheral blood. This chain uses TRBV29-1 with TRBJ2-2; TRBD2 might be the D (5 bases). The sequence derives from a man aged 55 to 69 with acute or convalescent COVID-19. The CDR3 here is CCTLNREGGELFF. As DNA, the CDR3 is TGCTGTACTCTTAACAGAGAGGGCGGGGAGCTGTTTTTT.